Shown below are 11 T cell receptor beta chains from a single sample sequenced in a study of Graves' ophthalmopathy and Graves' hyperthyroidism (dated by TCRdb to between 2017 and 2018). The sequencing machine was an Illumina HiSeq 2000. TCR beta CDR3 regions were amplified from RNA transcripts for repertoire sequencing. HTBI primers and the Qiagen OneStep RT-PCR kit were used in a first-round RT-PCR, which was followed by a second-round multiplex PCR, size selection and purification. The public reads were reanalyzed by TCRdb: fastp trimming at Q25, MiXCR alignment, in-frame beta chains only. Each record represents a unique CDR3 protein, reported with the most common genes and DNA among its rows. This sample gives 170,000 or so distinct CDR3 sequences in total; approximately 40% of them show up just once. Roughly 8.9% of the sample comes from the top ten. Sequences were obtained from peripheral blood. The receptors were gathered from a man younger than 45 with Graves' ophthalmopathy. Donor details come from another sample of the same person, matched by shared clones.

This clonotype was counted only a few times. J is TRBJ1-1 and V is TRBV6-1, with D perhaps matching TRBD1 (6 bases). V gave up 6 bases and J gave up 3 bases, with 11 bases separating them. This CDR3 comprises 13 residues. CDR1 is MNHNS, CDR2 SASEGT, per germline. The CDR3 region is CASRRTDDTEAFF. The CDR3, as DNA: TGTGCCAGCAGGCGGACAGACGACACTGAAGCTTTCTTT.

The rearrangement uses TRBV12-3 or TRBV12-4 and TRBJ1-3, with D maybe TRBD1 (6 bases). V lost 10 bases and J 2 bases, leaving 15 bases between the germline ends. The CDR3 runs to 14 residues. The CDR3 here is CATRDTRTGNTIYF. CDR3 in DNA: TGTGCCACCCGGGACACCAGAACTGGAAACACCATATATTTT.

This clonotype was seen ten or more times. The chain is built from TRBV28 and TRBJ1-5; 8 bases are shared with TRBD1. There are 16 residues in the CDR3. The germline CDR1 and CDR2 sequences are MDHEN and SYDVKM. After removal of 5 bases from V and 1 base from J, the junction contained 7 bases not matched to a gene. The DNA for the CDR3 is TGTGCCAGCAGTCATCACAGGGGGAGCAGCAATCAGCCCCAGCATTTT. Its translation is CASSHHRGSSNQPQHF.

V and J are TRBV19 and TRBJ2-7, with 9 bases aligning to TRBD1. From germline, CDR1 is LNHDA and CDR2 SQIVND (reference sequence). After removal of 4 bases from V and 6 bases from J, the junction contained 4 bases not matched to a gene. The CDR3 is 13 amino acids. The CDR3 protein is CASSSGQGREQYF. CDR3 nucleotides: TGTGCCAGTAGTAGCGGACAGGGGCGCGAGCAGTACTTC.

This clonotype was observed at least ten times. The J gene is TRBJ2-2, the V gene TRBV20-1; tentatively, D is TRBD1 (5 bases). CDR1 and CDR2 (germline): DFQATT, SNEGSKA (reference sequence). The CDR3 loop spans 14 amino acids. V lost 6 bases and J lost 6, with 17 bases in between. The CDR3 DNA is TGCAGTGCCACGGCTGGCCAGGGCGCCGGGGAGCTGTTTTTT. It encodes CSATAGQGAGELFF.

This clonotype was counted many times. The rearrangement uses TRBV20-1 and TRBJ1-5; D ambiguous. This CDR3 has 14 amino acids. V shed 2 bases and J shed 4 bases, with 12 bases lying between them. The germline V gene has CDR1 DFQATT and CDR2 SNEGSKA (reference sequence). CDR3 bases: TGCAGTGCTAGAAGGAGCCTAACAAATCAGCCCCAGCATTTT. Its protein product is CSARRSLTNQPQHF.

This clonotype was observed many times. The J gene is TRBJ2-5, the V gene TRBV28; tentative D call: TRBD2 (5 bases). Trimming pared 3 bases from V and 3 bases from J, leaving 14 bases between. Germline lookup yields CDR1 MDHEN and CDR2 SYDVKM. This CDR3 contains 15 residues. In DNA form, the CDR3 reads TGTGCCAGCAGTTTCCGGAGGTTTCGGAAAGAGACCCAGTACTTC. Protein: CASSFRRFRKETQYF.

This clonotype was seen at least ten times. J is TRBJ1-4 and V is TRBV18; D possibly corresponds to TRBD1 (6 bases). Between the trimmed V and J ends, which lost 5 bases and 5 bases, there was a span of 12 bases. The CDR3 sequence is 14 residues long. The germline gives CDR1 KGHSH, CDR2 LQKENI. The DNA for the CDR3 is TGTGCCAGCTCAACAGGACAGACGAATGAAAAACTGTTTTTT. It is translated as CASSTGQTNEKLFF. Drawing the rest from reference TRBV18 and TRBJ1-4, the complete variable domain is NAGVMQNPRHLVRRRGQEARLRCSPMKGHSHVYWYRQLPEEGLKFMVYLQKENIIDESGMPKERFSAEFPKEGPSILRIQQVVRGDSAAYFCASSTGQTNEKLFFGSGTQLSVL.

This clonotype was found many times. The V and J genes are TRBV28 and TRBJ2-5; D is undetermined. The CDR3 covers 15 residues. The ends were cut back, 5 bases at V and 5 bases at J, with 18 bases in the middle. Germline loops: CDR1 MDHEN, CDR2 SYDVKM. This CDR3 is CASSAPPTVGETQYF. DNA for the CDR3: TGTGCCAGCAGTGCCCCTCCCACGGTCGGGGAGACCCAGTACTTC. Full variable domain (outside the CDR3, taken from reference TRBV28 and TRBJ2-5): DVKVTQSSRYLVKRTGEKVFLECVQDMDHENMFWYRQDPGLGLRLIYFSYDVKMKEKGDIPEGYSVSREKKERFSLILESASTNQTSMYLCASSAPPTVGETQYFGPGTRLLVL.

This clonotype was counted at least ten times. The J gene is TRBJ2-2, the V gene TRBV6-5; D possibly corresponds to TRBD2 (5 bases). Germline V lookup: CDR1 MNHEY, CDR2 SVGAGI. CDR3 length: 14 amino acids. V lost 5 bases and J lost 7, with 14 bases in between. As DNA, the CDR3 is TGTGCCAGCAGTAATTCCGTCGGGGTCGGGGAGCTGTTTTTT. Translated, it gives CASSNSVGVGELFF.

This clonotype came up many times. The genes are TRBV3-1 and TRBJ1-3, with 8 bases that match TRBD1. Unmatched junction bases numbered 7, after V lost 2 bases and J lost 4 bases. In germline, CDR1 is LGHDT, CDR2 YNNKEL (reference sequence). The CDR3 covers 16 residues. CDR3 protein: CASSQFQGARGNTIYF. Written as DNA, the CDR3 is TGTGCCAGCAGCCAATTCCAGGGGGCGAGGGGAAACACCATATATTTT.